This TCR beta chain was recovered during a study of technical replicates of blood from a few donors. The data were produced by immunoSEQ multiplex PCR, yet TCRdb's version contains in-frame clones alone and is incomplete. Of some 80,000 clones listed, 75% to 95% are singletons. V was clipped by 5 bases and J by 0 bases, with 11 bases between them. Germline V gene lookup returns CDR1 SEHNR and CDR2 FQNEAQ (reference sequence). CDR3 length equals 15 residues. This rearrangement joins TRBV7-9 to TRBJ2-1; weak D call: TRBD1 (6 bases). The sequencing input was T cells isolated from PBMCs. The source of this sequence is a human donor in good health. CDR3 amino acids: CASSPQGSSYNEQFF. In DNA, the CDR3 is TGTGCCAGCAGCCCCCAGGGGAGCTCCTACAATGAGCAGTTCTTC.